This T cell receptor beta chain stems from a study of blood T cell repertoires in COVID-19. Method: immunoSEQ multiplex PCR; TCRdb's copy keeps in-frame clones and lacks some. The data hold some 150,000 clones, with 75% to 90% observed a single time. The germline V and J ends were trimmed by 0 bases and 5 bases, with 13 bases remaining between them. CDR3 length equals 15 residues. Per the germline V gene, CDR1 is LNHNV and CDR2 is YYDKDF (reference sequence). V is TRBV15 and J is TRBJ1-1; weak D call: TRBD1 (5 bases). This TCR was recovered from a human donor in a cohort sampled during active COVID-19. Sequencing input: peripheral blood. The DNA of the CDR3 is TGTGCCACCAGCAGAGACTCCCTCGGGGGAACTGAAGCTTTCTTT. Protein: CATSRDSLGGTEAFF. The full variable domain, its missing parts supplied by reference TRBV15 and TRBJ1-1, is DAMVIQNPRYQVTQFGKPVTLSCSQTLNHNVMYWYQQKSSQAPKLLFHYYDKDFNNEADTPDNFQSRRPNTSFCFLDIRSPGLGDTAMYLCATSRDSLGGTEAFFGQGTRLTVV.